This T cell receptor (beta chain) comes out of a study of CXCR3-negative and CXCR3-positive naive CD8 T cells. Turning to the study itself: With about 1.5 +/- 0.3 million reads per library, the TRB reads numbered some 130 million in total. Study-level points and caveats: Memory CD8+ cells showed much lower diversity, while both naive subsets displayed comparably high diversity. In naive cells, CXCR3-negative and CXCR3-positive subsets had similar TRBV-TRBJ usage; memory cells differed. With surface CD5 comparable between naive subsets, TCR strength was estimated using properties derived from the TRB CDR3.

It was by 5' RACE with UMI labels that the TRB cDNA libraries were prepared. TCRdb processed the 5' RACE reads again and assigns one entry to each CDR3 protein, with no DNA. This repertoire includes about 43,000 distinct CDR3 sequences. In regard to this clonotype: No antigen is known for it.

Germline loops: CDR1 LGHDT, CDR2 YNNKEL (reference sequence). This CDR3 region has 15 residues. The sample was memory CD8+ T cells from blood. This receptor was taken from a human donor in good health. Some clones in this sample may be carry-over from other donors' samples. The chain is built from TRBV3-1 and TRBJ1-5. The CDR3 sequence: CASSQGVDRNQPQHF.